Below, one T cell receptor (beta chain) is given with its context. The entry originates in a study of CD8 T cells in Susac syndrome. CDR3 size: 15 residues. V was trimmed by 4 bases and J by 1 base, leaving 14 bases between them. Germline assignment: CDR1 SGHRS and CDR2 YFSETQ. Reverse transcription of roughly 0.5 to 1 ug RNA was performed with random hexamers. The TCR beta CDR3 was amplified by immunoSEQ multiplex PCR across 54 Vbeta, 13 Jbeta. Via MiXCR, TCRdb re-called the immunoSEQ multiplex PCR reads, giving one row per CDR3 protein. The sample contains some 160,000 distinct CDR3 sequences, 90% to 95% of which appear only once. TCR beta sequences were obtained from blood CD8+ and CD4+ T cells. Controls were drawn from healthy donors and were matched for age and sex. TEMRA cells were FACS-enriched, and CD8+ and CD4+ T cells were isolated negatively.

The clonotype comes from a human donor in good health. The sequencing input was CD4+ T cells from PBMCs. The rearrangement links TRBV5-1 to TRBJ2-5, with D perhaps TRBD1 (6 bases). The CDR3 sequence is CASSLQGGPQETQYF. The CDR3 bases are TGCGCCAGCAGCCTCCAAGGGGGTCCCCAAGAGACCCAGTACTTC.